This TCR beta chain was recorded in a study of control samples from healthy donors and cancer patients. CDR1 is LGHDT and CDR2 is YNNKEL in the germline V gene (reference sequence). The CDR3 covers 13 residues. V lost 2 bases and J lost 5, with 9 bases in between. Some clones are missing from TCRdb's copy, which holds only in-frame ones; the method was immunoSEQ multiplex PCR. The sample lists about 130,000 clones, roughly 90% occurring once. As for this clone: Other DNA sequences in this sample translate to the same CDR3.

Sequenced material: blood. J is TRBJ2-5 and V is TRBV3-1 (or the pseudogene TRBV3-2); no definite D call. The receptor comes from a young man in good health. The CDR3 protein is CASSQSGVETQYF. The CDR3 nucleotides read TGTGCCAGCAGCCAAAGTGGGGTGGAGACCCAGTACTTC.